This TCR beta chain was documented in a study of regulatory T cells in long-lasting Graves disease. Noted time point: newly diagnosed GD, antithyroid drugs for less than 3 months. The authors made the TCR library using RNA they extracted from PBMCs. This clonotype was detected a few times. Libraries of TCR beta came from iRepertoire HTBI primers plus Arm-PCR of CDR3 regions. TCRdb reprocessed the multiplex PCR reads with MiXCR, giving one entry per CDR3 protein. The sample carries roughly 610,000 distinct CDR3 sequences, around 17% recorded once. CDR1 and CDR2 from the germline V gene are DFQATT and SNEGSKA (reference sequence). With 5 bases clipped from V and 2 bases from J, the junction kept 12 bases outside the gene matches. This CDR3 is 17 amino acids long. This sample also belongs to another study, concerning T cells in Graves' hyperthyroidism and ophthalmopathy. This second study notes: Orbital computed tomography and thyroid ultrasound, together with serum TRAb and thyroxine and clinical symptoms, were used for diagnoses.

This sequence was found in a woman aged 25 to 45 with Graves disease. The gene calls are TRBV20-1 and TRBJ2-3; 11 positions agree with TRBD1. Sequences were derived from peripheral blood mononuclear cells (PBMCs), sampled at new diagnosis, from a patient treated with antithyroid drugs. The CDR3 region is CSARDRGKVALTDTQYF. In nucleotides, the CDR3 is TGCAGTGCTCGGGACAGGGGGAAGGTGGCCCTCACAGATACGCAGTATTTT.